The 8 T cell receptor beta chains below all came from one sample that was sequenced in a study of graft-versus-host responses after intestinal transplantation. These receptors have no known antigen. The table came from immunoSEQ multiplex PCR; TCRdb's copy has only in-frame clones and leaves some out. This table holds about 120,000 clones, 85% to 95% found once. The sample in question was unstimulated CD8+ T cells sorted from spleen or lymph node cells, obtained before transplant. Every receptor here comes from a human donor who was the organ donor for an intestinal transplant.

The chain is built from TRBV30 and TRBJ1-2; D unclear. This CDR3 is 12 amino acids long. V was cut by 0 bases and J by 7 bases, with 9 bases left in between. Germline V gene sequence: CDR1 GTSNPN, CDR2 SVGIG (reference sequence). CDR3 nucleotides: TGTGCCTGGAGTGTTTCGGGCTTTGGCTACACCTTC. Its protein product is CAWSVSGFGYTF. The variable domain in full, with the rest retrieved from reference TRBV30 and TRBJ1-2, is SQTIHQWPATLVQPVGSPLSLECTVEGTSNPNLYWYRQAAGRGLQLLFYSVGIGQISSEVPQNLSASRPQDRQFILSSKKLLLSDSGFYLCAWSVSGFGYTFGSGTRLTVV.

The chain links TRBV7-9 to TRBJ2-5, with 9 bases that match TRBD2. The CDR3 is 15 residues long. J was trimmed by 5 bases and V by 5 bases; bases with no gene match: 9. The V gene's germline CDR1 is SEHNR and CDR2 FQNEAQ (reference sequence). CDR3 amino acids: CASSLRVAGDETQYF. The CDR3, as DNA: TGTGCCAGCAGCCTCCGGGTAGCGGGAGATGAGACCCAGTACTTC.

J is TRBJ1-5 and V is TRBV9, with D tentatively TRBD1 (5 bases). With 3 bases removed from V and 5 bases from J, the gap between germline ends came to 15 bases. The CDR3 has 15 residues. Germline V gene lookup returns CDR1 SGDLS and CDR2 YYNGEE. CDR3 nucleotides: TGTGCCAGCAGCGCATCGGGGGAGGACTATCAGCCCCAGCATTTT. It specifies CASSASGEDYQPQHF. Full variable domain (rest looked up from reference TRBV9 and TRBJ1-5): DSGVTQTPKHLITATGQRVTLRCSPRSGDLSVYWYQQSLDQGLQFLIQYYNGEERAKGNILERFSAQQFPDLHSELNLSSLELGDSALYFCASSASGEDYQPQHFGDGTRLSIL.

J is TRBJ2-2 and V is TRBV11-2; 11 bases are shared with TRBD2. The CDR3 is made up of 16 amino acids. Germline V gives CDR1 SGHAT, CDR2 FQNNGV. V shed 4 bases, J shed 5 bases, and the junction held 6 bases outside the gene matches. The CDR3 loop is CASSSLAGGGTGELFF. In DNA form, the CDR3 reads TGTGCCAGCAGCTCGCTAGCGGGAGGAGGGACCGGGGAGCTGTTTTTT.

This chain links TRBV19 with TRBJ1-4; D possibly corresponds to TRBD1 (5 bases). V was clipped by 3 bases and J by 2 bases, with 10 bases between them. Germline assignment: CDR1 LNHDA and CDR2 SQIVND (reference sequence). This CDR3 has 15 residues. The CDR3 DNA reads as TGTGCCAGTAGTATGGGCAGGGTCACTAATGAAAAACTGTTTTTT. Amino acids: CASSMGRVTNEKLFF.

J is TRBJ2-7 and V is TRBV28; TRBD1 agrees at 7 bases. J gave up 2 bases and V 5 bases, and 9 bases lay outside the gene matches. CDR1 and CDR2 from the germline V gene are MDHEN and SYDVKM. This CDR3 is 15 amino acids long. The CDR3 bases are TGTGCCAGCAGTGGGGTTCGGGACAGAGCCTACGAGCAGTACTTC. This codes for CASSGVRDRAYEQYF.

The J gene is TRBJ1-4, the V gene TRBV30; D is unclear. Germline V gene lookup returns CDR1 GTSNPN and CDR2 SVGIG (reference sequence). V was pared by 8 bases and J by 0 bases, with 10 bases between. The CDR3 loop spans 13 amino acids. CDR3 in DNA: TGTGCCCTGAAGGACGCAACTAATGAAAAACTGTTTTTT. This encodes CALKDATNEKLFF. Drawing the rest from reference TRBV30 and TRBJ1-4, the complete variable domain is SQTIHQWPATLVQPVGSPLSLECTVEGTSNPNLYWYRQAAGRGLQLLFYSVGIGQISSEVPQNLSASRPQDRQFILSSKKLLLSDSGFYLCALKDATNEKLFFGSGTQLSVL.

The chain couples TRBV2 to TRBJ2-7, with 7 bases aligning to TRBD1. The CDR3 is 15 amino acids. Germline trimming cut 2 bases from V and 0 bases from J; bases unmatched to any gene: 4. Germline CDR1 is SNHLY and CDR2 is FYNNEI. CDR3 bases: TGTGCCAGCAGTGAATGGGACAGCAGCTCCTACGAGCAGTACTTC. It specifies CASSEWDSSSYEQYF.